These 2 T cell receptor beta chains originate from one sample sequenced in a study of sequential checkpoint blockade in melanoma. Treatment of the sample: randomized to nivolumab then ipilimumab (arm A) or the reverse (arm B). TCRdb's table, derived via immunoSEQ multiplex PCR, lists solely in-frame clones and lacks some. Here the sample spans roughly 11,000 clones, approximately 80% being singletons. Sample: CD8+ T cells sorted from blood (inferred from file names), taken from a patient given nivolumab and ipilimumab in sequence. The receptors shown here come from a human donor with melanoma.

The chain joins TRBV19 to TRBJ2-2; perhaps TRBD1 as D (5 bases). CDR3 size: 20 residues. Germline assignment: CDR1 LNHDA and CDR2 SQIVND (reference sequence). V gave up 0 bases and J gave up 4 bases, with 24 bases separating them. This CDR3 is CASSIDPWGRAYGITGELFF. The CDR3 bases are TGTGCCAGTAGTATAGATCCTTGGGGCAGGGCTTATGGTATCACCGGGGAGCTGTTTTTT.

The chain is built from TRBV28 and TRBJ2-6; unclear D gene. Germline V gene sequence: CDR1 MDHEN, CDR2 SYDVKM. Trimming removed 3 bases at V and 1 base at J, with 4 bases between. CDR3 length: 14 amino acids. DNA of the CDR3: TGTGCCAGCAGTTTTCGTTCTGGGGCCAACGTCCTGACTTTC. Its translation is CASSFRSGANVLTF.